This T cell receptor beta chain was documented in a study of long-term antiretroviral therapy in people with HIV. It was version v3.0 of the immunoSEQ assay that was run at survey level. Method: immunoSEQ multiplex PCR; TCRdb's copy keeps in-frame clones and lacks some. The sample has about 18,000 clones, around 89% seen once. Germline V gene data show CDR1 as MNHEY and CDR2 as SMNVEV (reference sequence). This CDR3 is built from 18 residues. The V segment lost 4 bases and the J segment 2 bases; nucleotides outside the gene matches: 15. The TCR originated in a man between 45 and 60 years old with HIV. V is TRBV27 and J is TRBJ2-3, with TRBD1 identical over 7 bases. Sample: unsorted PBMCs, taken 4.2 years after starting antiretroviral therapy. CDR3 nucleotide sequence: TGTGCCAGCAGTTCCCTACTCACGACAGGGATAAACACAGATACGCAGTATTTT. It codes for CASSSLLTTGINTDTQYF.